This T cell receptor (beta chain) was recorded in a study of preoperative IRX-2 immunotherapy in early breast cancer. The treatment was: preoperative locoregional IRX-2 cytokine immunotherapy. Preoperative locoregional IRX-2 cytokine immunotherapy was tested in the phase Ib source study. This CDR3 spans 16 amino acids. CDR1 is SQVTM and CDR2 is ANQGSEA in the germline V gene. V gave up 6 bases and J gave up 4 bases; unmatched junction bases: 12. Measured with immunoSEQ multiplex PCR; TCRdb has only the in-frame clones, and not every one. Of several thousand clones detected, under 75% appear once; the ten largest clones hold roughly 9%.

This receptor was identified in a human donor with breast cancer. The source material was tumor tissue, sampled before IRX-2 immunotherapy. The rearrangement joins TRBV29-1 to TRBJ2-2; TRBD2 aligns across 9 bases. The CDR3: CSVSGLAGFTTGELFF. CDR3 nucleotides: TGCAGCGTCAGTGGGCTAGCGGGGTTCACCACCGGGGAGCTGTTTTTT.